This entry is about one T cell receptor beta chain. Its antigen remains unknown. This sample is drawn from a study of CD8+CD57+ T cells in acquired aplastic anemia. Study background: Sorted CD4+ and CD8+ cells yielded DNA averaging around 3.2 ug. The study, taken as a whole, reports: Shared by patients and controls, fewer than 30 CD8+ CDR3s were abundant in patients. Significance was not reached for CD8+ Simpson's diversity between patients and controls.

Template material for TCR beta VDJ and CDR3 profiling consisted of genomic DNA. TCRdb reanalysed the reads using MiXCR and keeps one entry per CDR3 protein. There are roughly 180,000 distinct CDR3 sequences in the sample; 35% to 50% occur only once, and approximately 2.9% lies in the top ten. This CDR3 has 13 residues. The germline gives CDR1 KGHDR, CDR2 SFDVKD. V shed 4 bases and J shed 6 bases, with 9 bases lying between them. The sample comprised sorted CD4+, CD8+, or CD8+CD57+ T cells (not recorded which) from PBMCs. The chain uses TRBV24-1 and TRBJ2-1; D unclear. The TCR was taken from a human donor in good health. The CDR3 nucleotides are TGTGCCACCAGTGAAGAGGATCTCAATGAGCAGTTCTTC. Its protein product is CATSEEDLNEQFF.